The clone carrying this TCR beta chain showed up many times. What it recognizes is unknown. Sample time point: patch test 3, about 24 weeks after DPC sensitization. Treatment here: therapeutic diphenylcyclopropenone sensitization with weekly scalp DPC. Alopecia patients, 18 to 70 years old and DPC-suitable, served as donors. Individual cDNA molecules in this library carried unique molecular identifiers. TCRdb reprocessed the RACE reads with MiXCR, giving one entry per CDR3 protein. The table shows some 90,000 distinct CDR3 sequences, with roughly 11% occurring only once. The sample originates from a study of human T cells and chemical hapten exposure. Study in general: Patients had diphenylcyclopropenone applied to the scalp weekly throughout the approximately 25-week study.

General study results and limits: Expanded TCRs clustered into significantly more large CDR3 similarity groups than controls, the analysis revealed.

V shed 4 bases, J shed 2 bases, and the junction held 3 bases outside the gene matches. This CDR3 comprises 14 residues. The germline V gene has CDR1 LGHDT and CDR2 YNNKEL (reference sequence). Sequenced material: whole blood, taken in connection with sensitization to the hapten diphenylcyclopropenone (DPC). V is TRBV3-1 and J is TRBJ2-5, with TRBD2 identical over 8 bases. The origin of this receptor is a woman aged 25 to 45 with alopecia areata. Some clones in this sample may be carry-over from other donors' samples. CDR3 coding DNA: TGTGCCAGCAGCCTCTTAGCGGGGCAAGAGACCCAGTACTTC. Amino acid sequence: CASSLLAGQETQYF.